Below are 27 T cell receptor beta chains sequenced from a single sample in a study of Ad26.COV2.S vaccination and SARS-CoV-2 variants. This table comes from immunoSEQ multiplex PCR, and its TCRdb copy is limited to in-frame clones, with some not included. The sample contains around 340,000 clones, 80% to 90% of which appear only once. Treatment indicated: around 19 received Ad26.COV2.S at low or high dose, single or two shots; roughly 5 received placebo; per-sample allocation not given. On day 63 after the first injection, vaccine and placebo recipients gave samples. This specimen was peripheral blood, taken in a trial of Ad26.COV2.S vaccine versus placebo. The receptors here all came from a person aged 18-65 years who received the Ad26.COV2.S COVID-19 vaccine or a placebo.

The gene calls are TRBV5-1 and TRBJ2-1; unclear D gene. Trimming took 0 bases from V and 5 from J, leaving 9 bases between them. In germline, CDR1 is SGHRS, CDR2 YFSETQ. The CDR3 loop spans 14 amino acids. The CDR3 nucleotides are TGCGCCAGCAGCTTGGTACGGGCCAACAATGAGCAGTTCTTC. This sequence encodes CASSLVRANNEQFF. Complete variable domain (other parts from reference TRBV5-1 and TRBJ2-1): KAGVTQTPRYLIKTRGQQVTLSCSPISGHRSVSWYQQTPGQGLQFLFEYFSETQRNKGNFPGRFSGRQFSNSRSEMNVSTLELGDSALYLCASSLVRANNEQFFGPGTRLTVL.

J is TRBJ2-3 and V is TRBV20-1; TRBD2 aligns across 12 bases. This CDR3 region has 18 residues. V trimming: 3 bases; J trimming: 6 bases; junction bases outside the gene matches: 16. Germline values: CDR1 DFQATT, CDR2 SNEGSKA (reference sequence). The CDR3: CSASWFNQLAGGSDTQYF. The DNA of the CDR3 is TGCAGTGCTAGTTGGTTTAACCAACTAGCGGGGGGTTCCGATACGCAGTATTTT.

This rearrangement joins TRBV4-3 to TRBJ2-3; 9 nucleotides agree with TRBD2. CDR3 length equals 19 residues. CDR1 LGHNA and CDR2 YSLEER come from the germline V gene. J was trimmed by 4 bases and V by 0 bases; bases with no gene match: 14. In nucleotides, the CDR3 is TGCGCCAGCAGCCAAGATCTTATTGGTGGCGGGGGGGCCCCAGATACGCAGTATTTT. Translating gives CASSQDLIGGGGAPDTQYF.

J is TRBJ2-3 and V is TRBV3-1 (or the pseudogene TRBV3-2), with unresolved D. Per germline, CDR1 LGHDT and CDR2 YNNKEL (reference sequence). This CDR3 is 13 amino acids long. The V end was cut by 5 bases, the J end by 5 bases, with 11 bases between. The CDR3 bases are TGTGCCAGCAGCAGGGTAGCTGTAGATACGCAGTATTTT. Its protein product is CASSRVAVDTQYF.

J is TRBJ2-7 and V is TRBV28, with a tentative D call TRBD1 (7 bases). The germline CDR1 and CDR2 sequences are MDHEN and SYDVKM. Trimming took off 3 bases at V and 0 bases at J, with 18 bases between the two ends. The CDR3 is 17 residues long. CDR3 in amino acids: CASSFRLGGQSSYEQYF. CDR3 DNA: TGTGCCAGCAGTTTCCGACTAGGGGGCCAGAGCTCCTACGAGCAGTACTTC.

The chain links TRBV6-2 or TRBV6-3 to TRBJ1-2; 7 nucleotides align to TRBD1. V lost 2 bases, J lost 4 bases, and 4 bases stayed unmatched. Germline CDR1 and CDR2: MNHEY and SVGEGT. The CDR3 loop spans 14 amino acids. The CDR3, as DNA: TGTGCCAGCAGTTACGGTGACAGGGCCTATGGCTACACCTTC. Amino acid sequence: CASSYGDRAYGYTF.

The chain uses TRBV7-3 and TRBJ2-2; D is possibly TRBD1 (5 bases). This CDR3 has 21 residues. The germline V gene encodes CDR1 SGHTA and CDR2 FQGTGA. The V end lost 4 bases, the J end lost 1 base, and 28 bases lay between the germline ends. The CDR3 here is CASSSVEYLTTVGLNTGELFF. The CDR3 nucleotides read TGTGCCAGCAGCTCCGTTGAATACCTGACGACAGTTGGGTTGAACACCGGGGAGCTGTTTTTT.

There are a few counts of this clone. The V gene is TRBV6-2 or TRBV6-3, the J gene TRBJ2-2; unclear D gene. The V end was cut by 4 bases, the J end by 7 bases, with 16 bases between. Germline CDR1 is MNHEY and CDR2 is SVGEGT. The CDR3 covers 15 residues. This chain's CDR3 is CASSSRRFSGGELFF. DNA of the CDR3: TGTGCCAGCAGTTCCCGACGGTTTAGTGGCGGGGAGCTGTTTTTT.

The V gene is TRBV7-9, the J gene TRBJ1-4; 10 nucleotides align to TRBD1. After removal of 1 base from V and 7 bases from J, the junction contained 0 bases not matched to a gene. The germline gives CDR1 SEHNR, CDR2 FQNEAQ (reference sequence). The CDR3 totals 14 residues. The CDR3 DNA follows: TGTGCCAGCAGCTTAGGGACAGGGGGTGAAAAACTGTTTTTT. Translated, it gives CASSLGTGGEKLFF.

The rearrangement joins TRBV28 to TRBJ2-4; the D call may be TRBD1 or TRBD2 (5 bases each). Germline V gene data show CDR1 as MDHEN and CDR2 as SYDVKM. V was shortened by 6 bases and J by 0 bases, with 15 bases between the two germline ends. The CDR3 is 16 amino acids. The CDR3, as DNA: TGTGCCAGCAGGACGCAGGGAGCCCGAGCCAAAAACATTCAGTACTTC. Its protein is CASRTQGARAKNIQYF.

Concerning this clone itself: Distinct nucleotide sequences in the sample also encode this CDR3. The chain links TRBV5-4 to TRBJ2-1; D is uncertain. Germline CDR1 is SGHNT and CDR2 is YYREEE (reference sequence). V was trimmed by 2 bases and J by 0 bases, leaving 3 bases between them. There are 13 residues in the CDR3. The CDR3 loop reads CASSLTSYNEQFF. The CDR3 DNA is TGTGCCAGCAGCTTAACCTCCTACAATGAGCAGTTCTTC.

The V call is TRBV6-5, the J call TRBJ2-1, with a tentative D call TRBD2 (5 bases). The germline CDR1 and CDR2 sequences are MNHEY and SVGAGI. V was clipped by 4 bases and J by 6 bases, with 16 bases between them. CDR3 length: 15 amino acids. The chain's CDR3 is CASSSGLAPRNEQFF. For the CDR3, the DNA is TGTGCCAGCAGTTCTGGGCTAGCCCCGCGCAATGAGCAGTTCTTC.

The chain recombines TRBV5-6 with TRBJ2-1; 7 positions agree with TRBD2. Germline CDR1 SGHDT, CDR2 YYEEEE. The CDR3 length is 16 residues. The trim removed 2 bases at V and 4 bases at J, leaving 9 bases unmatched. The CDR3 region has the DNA TGTGCCAGCAGCTTCTTGAGCCGAGCGGGGTACAATGAGCAGTTCTTC. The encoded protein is CASSFLSRAGYNEQFF.

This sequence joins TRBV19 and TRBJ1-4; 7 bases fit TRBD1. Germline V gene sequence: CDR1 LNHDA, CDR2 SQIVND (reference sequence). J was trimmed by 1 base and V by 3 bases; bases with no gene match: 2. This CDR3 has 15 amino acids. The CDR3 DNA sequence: TGTGCCAGTAGTATCACAGGGGAAACTAATGAAAAACTGTTTTTT. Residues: CASSITGETNEKLFF.

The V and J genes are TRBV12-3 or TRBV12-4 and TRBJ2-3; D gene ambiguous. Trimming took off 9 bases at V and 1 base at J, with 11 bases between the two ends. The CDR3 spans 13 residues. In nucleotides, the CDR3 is TGTGCCAGTAATAAATGGGGCACAGATACGCAGTATTTT. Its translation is CASNKWGTDTQYF.

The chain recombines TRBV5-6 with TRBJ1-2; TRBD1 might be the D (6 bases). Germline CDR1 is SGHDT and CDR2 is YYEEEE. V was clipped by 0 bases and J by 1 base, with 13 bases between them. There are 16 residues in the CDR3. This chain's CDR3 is CASSLAGGGGNYGYTF. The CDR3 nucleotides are TGTGCCAGCAGCTTGGCCGGGGGCGGAGGTAACTATGGCTACACCTTC.

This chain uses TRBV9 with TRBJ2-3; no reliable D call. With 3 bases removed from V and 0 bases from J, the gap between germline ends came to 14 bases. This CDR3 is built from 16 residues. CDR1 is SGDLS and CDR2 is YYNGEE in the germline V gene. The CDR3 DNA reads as TGTGCCAGCAGCGCCCAAGACGGCCCTAGCACAGATACGCAGTATTTT. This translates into CASSAQDGPSTDTQYF. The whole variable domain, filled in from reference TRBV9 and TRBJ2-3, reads DSGVTQTPKHLITATGQRVTLRCSPRSGDLSVYWYQQSLDQGLQFLIQYYNGEERAKGNILERFSAQQFPDLHSELNLSSLELGDSALYFCASSAQDGPSTDTQYFGPGTRLTVL.

CDR3 nucleotides: TGTGCCAGCGGTCTCAGGGGGCCCTACGAGCAGTACTTC. It translates to CASGLRGPYEQYF. The chain joins TRBV6-5 to TRBJ2-7, with 8 bases matching TRBD1. Germline V gene data show CDR1 as MNHEY and CDR2 as SVGAGI. This CDR3 is built from 13 residues. With 8 bases clipped from V and 2 bases from J, the junction kept 5 bases outside the gene matches.

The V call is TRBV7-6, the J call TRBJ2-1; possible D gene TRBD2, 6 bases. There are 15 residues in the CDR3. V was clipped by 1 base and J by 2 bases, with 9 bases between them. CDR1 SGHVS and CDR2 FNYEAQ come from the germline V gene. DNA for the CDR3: TGTGCCAGCAGCTTAGGGGCGGGGACCTACAATGAGCAGTTCTTC. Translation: CASSLGAGTYNEQFF.

DNA for the CDR3: TGCGCCAGCAGCTTGGAGAGGGACAGGGGGGTGGAGCAGTACTTC. It specifies CASSLERDRGVEQYF. The chain couples TRBV5-1 to TRBJ2-7; 11 positions agree with TRBD1. Germline trimming cut 0 bases from V and 7 bases from J; bases unmatched to any gene: 6. This CDR3 has 15 amino acids. Germline CDR1 SGHRS, CDR2 YFSETQ.

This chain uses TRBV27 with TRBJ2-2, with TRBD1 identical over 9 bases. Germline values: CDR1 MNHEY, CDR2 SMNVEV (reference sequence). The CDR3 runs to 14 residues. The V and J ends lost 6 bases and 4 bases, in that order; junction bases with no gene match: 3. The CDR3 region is CASSTGGGTGELFF. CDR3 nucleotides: TGTGCCAGCAGCACAGGGGGCGGCACCGGGGAGCTGTTTTTT.

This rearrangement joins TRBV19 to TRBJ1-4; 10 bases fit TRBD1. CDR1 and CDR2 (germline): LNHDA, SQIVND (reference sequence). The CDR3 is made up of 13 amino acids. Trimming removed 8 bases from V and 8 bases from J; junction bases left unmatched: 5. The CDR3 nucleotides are TGTGCCAGTCGGGACAGGGGATCCGAAAAACTGTTTTTT. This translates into CASRDRGSEKLFF. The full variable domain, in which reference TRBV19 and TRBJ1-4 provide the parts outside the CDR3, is DGGITQSPKYLFRKEGQNVTLSCEQNLNHDAMYWYRQDPGQGLRLIYYSQIVNDFQKGDIAEGYSVSREKKESFPLTVTSAQKNPTAFYLCASRDRGSEKLFFGSGTQLSVL.

The chain's CDR3 is CASRDSNTGELFF. Written as DNA, the CDR3 is TGTGCCAGCAGGGACAGCAACACCGGGGAGCTGTTTTTT. The V gene is TRBV28, the J gene TRBJ2-2; possible D gene TRBD1, 6 bases. Trimming shortened V by 6 bases and J by 2 bases, and 7 bases separated the two germline ends. The CDR3 runs to 13 residues. Germline V gene sequence: CDR1 MDHEN, CDR2 SYDVKM.

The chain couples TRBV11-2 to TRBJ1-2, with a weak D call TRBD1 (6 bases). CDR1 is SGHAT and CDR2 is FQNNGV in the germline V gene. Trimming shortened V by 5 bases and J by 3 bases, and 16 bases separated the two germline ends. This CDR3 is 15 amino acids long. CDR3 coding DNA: TGTGCCAGCAGCCCAGGAGGGGGGTTGGACTATGGCTACACCTTC. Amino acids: CASSPGGGLDYGYTF. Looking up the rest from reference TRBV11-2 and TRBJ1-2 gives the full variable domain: EAGVAQSPRYKIIEKRQSVAFWCNPISGHATLYWYQQILGQGPKLLIQFQNNGVVDDSQLPKDRFSAERLKGVDSTLKIQPAKLEDSAVYLCASSPGGGLDYGYTFGSGTRLTVV.

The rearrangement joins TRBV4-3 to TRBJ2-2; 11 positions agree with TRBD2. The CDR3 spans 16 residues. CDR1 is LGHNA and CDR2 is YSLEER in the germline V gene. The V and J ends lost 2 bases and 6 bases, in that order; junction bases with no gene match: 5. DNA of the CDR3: TGCGCCAGCAGCCAAATAGCGGGGGGGCAGGCCGGGGAGCTGTTTTTT. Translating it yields CASSQIAGGQAGELFF.

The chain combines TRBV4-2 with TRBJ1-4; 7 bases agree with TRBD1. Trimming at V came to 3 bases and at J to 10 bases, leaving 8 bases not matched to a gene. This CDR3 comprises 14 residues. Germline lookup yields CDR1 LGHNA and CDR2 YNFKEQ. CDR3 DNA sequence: TGTGCCAGCAGCCAGGGGACAGCGGGGAGAAAACTGTTTTTT. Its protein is CASSQGTAGRKLFF.

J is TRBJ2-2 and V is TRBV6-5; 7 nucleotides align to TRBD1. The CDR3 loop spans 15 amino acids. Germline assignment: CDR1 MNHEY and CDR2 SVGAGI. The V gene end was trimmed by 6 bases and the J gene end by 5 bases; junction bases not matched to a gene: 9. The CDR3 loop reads CASRARQGPTGELFF. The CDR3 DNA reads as TGTGCCAGCAGAGCCCGACAGGGTCCTACCGGGGAGCTGTTTTTT.